Detailed here is one T cell receptor beta chain. This record belongs to a study of T cells expressing NK-cell markers. Study summary: Sequencing covered eight donors, seven HCMV-seropositive and one seronegative.

Germline CDR1 reads SEHNR; CDR2 reads FQNEAQ (reference sequence). This CDR3 is built from 15 residues. Reprocessing the 5' RACE reads, TCRdb reports a single entry for every CDR3 protein and omits DNA. Its listing shows about 260,000 distinct CDR3 sequences. V is TRBV7-9 and J is TRBJ1-2. The sample taken for sequencing was blood T cells: a sorted CD56 or NKG2C T cell subset, CD4+ or CD8+ T cells, or bulk PBMC T cells (not recorded which). The clonotype comes from a man between 18 and 29 years old in good health. The CDR3 here is CASSLSGPSNYGYTF.